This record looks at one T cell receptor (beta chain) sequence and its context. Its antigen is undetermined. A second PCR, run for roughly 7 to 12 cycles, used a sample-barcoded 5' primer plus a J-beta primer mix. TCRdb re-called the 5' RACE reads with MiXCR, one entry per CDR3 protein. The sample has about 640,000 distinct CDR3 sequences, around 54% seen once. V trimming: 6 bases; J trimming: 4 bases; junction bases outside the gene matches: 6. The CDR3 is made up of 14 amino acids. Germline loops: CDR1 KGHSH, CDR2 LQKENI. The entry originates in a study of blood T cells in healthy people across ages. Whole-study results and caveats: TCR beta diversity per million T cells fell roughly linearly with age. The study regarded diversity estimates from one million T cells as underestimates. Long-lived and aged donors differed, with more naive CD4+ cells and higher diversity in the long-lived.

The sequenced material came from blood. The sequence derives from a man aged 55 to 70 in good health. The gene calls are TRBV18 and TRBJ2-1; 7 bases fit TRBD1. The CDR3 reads CASSRDRLYNEQFF. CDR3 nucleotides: TGTGCCAGCTCTCGGGACAGACTTTACAATGAGCAGTTCTTC.